This entry concerns a single T cell receptor (beta chain). Its antigen is still unknown. TCRdb recomputed calls from the 5' RACE reads with MiXCR, one row per CDR3 protein. This table holds 350,000 to 450,000 distinct CDR3 sequences, under 30% found once. Germline CDR1 and CDR2: PRHDT and FYEKMQ (reference sequence). The CDR3 loop spans 14 amino acids. Trimming removed 0 bases from V and 8 bases from J, with 12 bases in between. The sample belongs to a study of T-cell memory formation after mild COVID-19. Study as a whole: Clustering of TCRs was largely donor specific. Study-wide results and limits: Pre-infection memory showed some responding clones, and this suggested that cross-reactive memory joined. From day 15 to 85, contracting clones were balanced between CD4 and CD8, whereas later expanders leaned toward CD4+.

Sequencing was carried out using PBMCs or a T cell subset sorted from them (not recorded which). V is TRBV13 and J is TRBJ2-3; a possible D gene is TRBD2 (5 bases). The TCR sequence derives from an adult woman who had mild COVID-19 (a few samples of this study predate the infection). Cell type and time point are not known. CDR3 nucleotides: TGTGCCAGCAGCTTAGGAGCGAGGGTGGGTACGCAGTATTTT. Protein sequence: CASSLGARVGTQYF. Complete variable domain (other parts from reference TRBV13 and TRBJ2-3): AAGVIQSPRHLIKEKRETATLKCYPIPRHDTVYWYQQGPGQDPQFLISFYEKMQSDKGSIPDRFSAQQFSDYHSELNMSSLELGDSALYFCASSLGARVGTQYFGPGTRLTVL.